The T cell receptor beta chain described here comes from a study of blood T cell repertoires in COVID-19. CDR1 is LNHDA and CDR2 is SQIVND in the germline V gene (reference sequence). Trimming took 3 bases from V and 4 from J, leaving 24 bases between them. The CDR3 loop spans 18 amino acids. The protocol was immunoSEQ multiplex PCR, while the TCRdb copy is restricted to in-frame clones and leaves out a portion. The profile shows 39,000 or so clones, 65% to 85% of them singletons. Material: peripheral blood. The source of this sequence is a man aged 40-49 years with active or convalescent COVID-19. V usage is TRBV19 and J usage is TRBJ1-2; D possibly corresponds to TRBD1 (5 bases). The CDR3 bases are TGTGCCAGTAGTATGTCCATCCAGGGCCGAGATGGGATCTATGGCTACACCTTC. Amino acids: CASSMSIQGRDGIYGYTF.